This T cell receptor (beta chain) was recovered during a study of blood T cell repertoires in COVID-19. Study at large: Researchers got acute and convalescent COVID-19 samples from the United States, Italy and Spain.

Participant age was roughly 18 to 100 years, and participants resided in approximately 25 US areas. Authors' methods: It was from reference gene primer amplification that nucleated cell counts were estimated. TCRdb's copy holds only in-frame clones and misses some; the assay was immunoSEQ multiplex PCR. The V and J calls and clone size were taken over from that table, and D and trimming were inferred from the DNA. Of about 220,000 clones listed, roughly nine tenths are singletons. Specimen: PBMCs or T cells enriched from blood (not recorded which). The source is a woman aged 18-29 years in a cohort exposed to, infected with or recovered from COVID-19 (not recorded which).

CDR3 region: CASSLDINFSLHF. As DNA, the CDR3 is TGTGCCAGCAGCCTCGACATCAACTTTTCCCTCCACTTT. The chain recombines TRBV11-3 with TRBJ1-6; no clear D. The germline gives CDR1 SGHNT, CDR2 YENEEA. CDR3 length: 13 amino acids. The V end lost 5 bases, the J end lost 14 bases, and 16 bases lay between the germline ends.